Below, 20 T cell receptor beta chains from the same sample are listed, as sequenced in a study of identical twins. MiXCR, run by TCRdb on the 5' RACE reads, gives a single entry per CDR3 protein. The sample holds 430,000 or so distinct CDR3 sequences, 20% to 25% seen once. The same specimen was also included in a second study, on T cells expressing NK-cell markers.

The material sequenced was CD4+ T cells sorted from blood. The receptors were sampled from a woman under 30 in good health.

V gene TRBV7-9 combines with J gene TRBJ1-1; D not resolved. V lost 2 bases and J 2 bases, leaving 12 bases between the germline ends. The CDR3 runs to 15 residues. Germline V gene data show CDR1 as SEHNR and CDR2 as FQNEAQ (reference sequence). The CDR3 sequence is CASSLSSAPNTEAFF. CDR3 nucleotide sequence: TGTGCCAGCAGCTTATCCTCCGCCCCCAACACTGAAGCTTTCTTT.

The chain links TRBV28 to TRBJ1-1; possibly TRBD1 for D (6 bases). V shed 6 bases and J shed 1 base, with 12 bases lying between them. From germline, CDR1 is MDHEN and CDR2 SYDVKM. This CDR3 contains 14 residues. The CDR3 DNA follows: TGTGCCAGCAGGACCGGGACAAGGAACACTGAAGCTTTCTTT. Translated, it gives CASRTGTRNTEAFF.

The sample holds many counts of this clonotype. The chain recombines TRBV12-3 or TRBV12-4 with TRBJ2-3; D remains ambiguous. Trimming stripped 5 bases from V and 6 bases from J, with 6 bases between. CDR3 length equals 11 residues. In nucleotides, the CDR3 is TGTGCCAGCAGTCCCAGGGATACGCAGTATTTT. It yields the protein CASSPRDTQYF.

As DNA, the CDR3 is TGTGCCAGCACCCATCCGGGACTAGCGGGGTCGAGCTCCTACAATGAGCAGTTCTTC. It translates to CASTHPGLAGSSSYNEQFF. This sequence joins TRBV7-8 and TRBJ2-1; 13 nucleotides line up with TRBD2. The CDR3 sequence is 19 residues long. Germline V CDR1 and CDR2: SGHVS, FQNEAQ. V was clipped by 7 bases and J by 0 bases; unmatched bases: 12.

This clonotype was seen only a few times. The CDR3 coding sequence is TGTGCCAGCAGCTTAGGTCAGTCTGTTACCAATGAGCAGTTCTTC. Translated: CASSLGQSVTNEQFF. The chain recombines TRBV7-2 with TRBJ2-1; D not certain. V was shortened by 1 base and J by 6 bases, with 13 bases between the two germline ends. The CDR3 spans 15 residues. CDR1 SGHTA and CDR2 FQGNSA come from the germline V gene.

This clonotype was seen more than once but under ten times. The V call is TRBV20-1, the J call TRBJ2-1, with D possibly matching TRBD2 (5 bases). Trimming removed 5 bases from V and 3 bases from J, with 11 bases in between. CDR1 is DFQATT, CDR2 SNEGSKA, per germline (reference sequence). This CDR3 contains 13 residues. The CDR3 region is CSALPGIYNEQFF. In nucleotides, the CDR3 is TGCAGTGCTCTTCCGGGAATCTACAATGAGCAGTTCTTC.

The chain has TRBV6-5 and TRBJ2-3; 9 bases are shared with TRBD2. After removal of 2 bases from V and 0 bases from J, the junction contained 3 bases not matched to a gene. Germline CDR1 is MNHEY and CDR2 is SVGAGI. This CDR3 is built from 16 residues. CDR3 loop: CASSYPTSGSTDTQYF. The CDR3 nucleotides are TGTGCCAGCAGTTACCCTACTAGCGGGAGCACAGATACGCAGTATTTT.

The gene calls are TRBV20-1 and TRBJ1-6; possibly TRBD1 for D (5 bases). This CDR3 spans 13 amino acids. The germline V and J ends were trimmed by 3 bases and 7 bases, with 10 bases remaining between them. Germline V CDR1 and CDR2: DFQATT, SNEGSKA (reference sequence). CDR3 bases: TGCAGTGCTAGTCCCAGGGCGAATTCACCCCTCCACTTT. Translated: CSASPRANSPLHF.

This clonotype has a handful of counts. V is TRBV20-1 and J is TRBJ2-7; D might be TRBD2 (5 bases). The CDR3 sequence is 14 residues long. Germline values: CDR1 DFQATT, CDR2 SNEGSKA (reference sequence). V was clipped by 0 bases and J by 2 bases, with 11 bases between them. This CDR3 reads CSARDRLLTYEQYF. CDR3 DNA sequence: TGCAGTGCTAGAGATCGACTACTAACCTACGAGCAGTACTTC.

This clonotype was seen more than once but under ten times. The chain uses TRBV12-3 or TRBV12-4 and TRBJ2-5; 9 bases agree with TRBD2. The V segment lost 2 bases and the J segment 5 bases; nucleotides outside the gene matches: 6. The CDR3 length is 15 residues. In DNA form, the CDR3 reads TGTGCCAGCAGTTTAAAGCGGGAGGTGGTGGAGACCCAGTACTTC. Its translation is CASSLKREVVETQYF.

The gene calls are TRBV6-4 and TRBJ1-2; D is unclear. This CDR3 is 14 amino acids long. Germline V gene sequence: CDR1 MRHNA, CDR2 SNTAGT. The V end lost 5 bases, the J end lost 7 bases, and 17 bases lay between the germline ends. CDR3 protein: CASSPETGRVGYTF. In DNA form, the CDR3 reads TGTGCCAGCAGTCCCGAGACGGGGAGAGTTGGCTACACCTTC.

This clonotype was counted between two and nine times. The DNA of the CDR3 is TGTGCCAGCAGTTCCCAGGGGAGAGAGACCCAGTACTTC. This codes for CASSSQGRETQYF. V usage is TRBV6-2 or TRBV6-3 and J usage is TRBJ2-5, with TRBD1 as a possible D gene (6 bases). Germline V gene lookup returns CDR1 MNHEY and CDR2 SVGEGT. The CDR3 has 13 residues. V was pared by 4 bases and J by 4 bases, with 10 bases between.

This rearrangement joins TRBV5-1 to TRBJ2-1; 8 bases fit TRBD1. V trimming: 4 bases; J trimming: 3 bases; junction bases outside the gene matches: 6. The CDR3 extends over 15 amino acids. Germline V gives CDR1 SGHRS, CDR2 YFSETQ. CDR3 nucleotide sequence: TGCGCCAGCAGCCCGCAGGGACAGGTCTACAATGAGCAGTTCTTC. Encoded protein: CASSPQGQVYNEQFF.

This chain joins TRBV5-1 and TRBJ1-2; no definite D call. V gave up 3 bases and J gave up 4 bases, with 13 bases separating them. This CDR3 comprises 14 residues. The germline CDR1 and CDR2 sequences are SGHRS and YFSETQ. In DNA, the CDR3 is TGCGCCAGCAGCTCGGAAGAGGGTAGCTATGGCTACACCTTC. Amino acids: CASSSEEGSYGYTF.

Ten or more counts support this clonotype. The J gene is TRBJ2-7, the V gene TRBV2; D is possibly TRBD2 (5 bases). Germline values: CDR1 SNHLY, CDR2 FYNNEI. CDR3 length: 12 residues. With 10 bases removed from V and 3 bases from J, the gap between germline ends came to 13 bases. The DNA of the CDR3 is TGTGCCACCGCCTCGGGGAACTACGAGCAGTACTTC. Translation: CATASGNYEQYF.

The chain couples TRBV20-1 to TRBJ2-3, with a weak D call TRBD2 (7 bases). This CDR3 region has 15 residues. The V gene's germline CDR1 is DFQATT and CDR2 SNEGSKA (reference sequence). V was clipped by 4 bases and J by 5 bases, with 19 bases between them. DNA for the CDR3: TGCAGTGCTACAAGGGGGGGCTCAACCAAAGATACGCAGTATTTT. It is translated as CSATRGGSTKDTQYF.

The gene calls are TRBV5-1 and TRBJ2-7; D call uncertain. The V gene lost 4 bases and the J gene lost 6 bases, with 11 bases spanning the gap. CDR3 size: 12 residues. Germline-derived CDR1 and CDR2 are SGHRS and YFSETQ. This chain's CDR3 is CASSLVGAEQYF. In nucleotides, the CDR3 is TGCGCCAGCAGCCTCGTGGGCGCCGAGCAGTACTTC.

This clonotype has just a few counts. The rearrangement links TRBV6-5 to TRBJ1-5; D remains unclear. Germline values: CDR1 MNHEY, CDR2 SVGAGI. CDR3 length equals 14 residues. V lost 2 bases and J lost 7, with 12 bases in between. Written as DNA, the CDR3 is TGTGCCAGCAGTTACCTATCCGCCGAGCAGCCCCAGCATTTT. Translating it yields CASSYLSAEQPQHF.

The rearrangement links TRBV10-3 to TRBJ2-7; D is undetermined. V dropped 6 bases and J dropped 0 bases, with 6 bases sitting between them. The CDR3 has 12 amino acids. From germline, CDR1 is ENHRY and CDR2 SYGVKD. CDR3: CAIRGISYEQYF. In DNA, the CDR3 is TGTGCCATCAGGGGGATCTCCTACGAGCAGTACTTC.

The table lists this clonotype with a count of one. The CDR3 DNA reads as TGTGCCAGCAGCCGCCCGGGACCGGGAGAGCAGTACTTC. Amino acid sequence: CASSRPGPGEQYF. The chain recombines TRBV5-6 with TRBJ2-7; D is possibly TRBD1 or TRBD2 (5 bases each). Trimming stripped 4 bases from V and 7 bases from J, with 15 bases between. There are 13 residues in the CDR3. Per the germline V gene, CDR1 is SGHDT and CDR2 is YYEEEE.